What follows is one TCR beta chain and its context. The germline V gene has CDR1 KGHSH and CDR2 LQKENI. V shed 3 bases, J shed 0 bases, and the junction held 12 bases outside the gene matches. There are 20 residues in the CDR3. The sample belongs to a study of blood T cell repertoires in COVID-19. Study background: Recovered Cohort 3 donors showed two negative PCRs, clearance, or symptom resolution.

Residents of 20 to 25 US areas, aged about 18 to 100 years, made up the participants. Assay: immunoSEQ multiplex PCR; the TCRdb copy retains only in-frame clones and omits some. The sample shows a few hundred thousand clones, around 90% of them seen only once. J is TRBJ2-2 and V is TRBV18, with 11 bases aligning to TRBD1. The receptor was derived from an older woman in a cohort exposed to, infected with or recovered from COVID-19 (not recorded which). Sequencing was performed on PBMCs or T cells enriched from blood (not recorded which). The CDR3 DNA reads TGTGCCAGCTCACCTTCTTGGACAGGGGGCTCGTTCGCGAACACCGGGGAGCTGTTTTTT. Translating it yields CASSPSWTGGSFANTGELFF.